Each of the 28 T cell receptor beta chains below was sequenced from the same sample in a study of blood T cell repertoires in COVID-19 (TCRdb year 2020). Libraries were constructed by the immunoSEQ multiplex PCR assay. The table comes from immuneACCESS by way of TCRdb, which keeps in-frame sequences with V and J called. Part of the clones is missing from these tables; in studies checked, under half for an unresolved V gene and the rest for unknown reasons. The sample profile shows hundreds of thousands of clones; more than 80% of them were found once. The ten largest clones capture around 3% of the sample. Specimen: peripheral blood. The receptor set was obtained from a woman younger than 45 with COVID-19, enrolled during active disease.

CDR3 region: CASSLGGLAGTDTQYF. In DNA form, the CDR3 reads TGCGCCAGCAGCTTGGGGGGACTAGCGGGGACGGATACGCAGTATTTT. The chain employs TRBV5-1 and TRBJ2-3, with 13 bases fitting TRBD2. Germline CDR1 SGHRS, CDR2 YFSETQ. J lost 6 bases, V lost 0 bases, and 4 bases had no gene match. This CDR3 comprises 16 residues. Filled out from reference TRBV5-1 and TRBJ2-3, the complete variable domain reads KAGVTQTPRYLIKTRGQQVTLSCSPISGHRSVSWYQQTPGQGLQFLFEYFSETQRNKGNFPGRFSGRQFSNSRSEMNVSTLELGDSALYLCASSLGGLAGTDTQYFGPGTRLTVL.

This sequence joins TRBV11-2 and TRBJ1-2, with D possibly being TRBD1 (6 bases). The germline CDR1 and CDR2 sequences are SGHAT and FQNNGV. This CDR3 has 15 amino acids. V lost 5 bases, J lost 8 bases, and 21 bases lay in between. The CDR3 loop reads CASSLGTSGFGGYTF. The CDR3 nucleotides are TGTGCCAGCAGCCTCGGGACATCGGGTTTCGGGGGCTACACCTTC.

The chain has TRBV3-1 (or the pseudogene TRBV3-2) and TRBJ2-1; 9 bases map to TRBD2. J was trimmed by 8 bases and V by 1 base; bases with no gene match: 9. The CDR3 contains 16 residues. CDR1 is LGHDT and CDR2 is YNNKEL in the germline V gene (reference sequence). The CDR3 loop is CASSQALAGPGDEQFF. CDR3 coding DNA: TGTGCCAGCAGCCAAGCGCTAGCGGGACCGGGGGATGAGCAGTTCTTC.

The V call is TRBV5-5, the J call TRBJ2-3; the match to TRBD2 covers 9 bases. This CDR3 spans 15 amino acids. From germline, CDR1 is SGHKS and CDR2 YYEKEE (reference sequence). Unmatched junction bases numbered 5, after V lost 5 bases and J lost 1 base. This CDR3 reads CASRGGLARTDTQYF. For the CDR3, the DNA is TGTGCCAGCAGGGGGGGACTAGCACGCACAGATACGCAGTATTTT.

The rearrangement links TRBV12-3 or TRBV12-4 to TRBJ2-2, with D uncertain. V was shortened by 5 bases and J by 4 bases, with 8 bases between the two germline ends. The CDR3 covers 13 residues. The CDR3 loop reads CASSPSVTGELFF. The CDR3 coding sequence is TGTGCCAGCAGTCCCTCGGTCACCGGGGAGCTGTTTTTT.

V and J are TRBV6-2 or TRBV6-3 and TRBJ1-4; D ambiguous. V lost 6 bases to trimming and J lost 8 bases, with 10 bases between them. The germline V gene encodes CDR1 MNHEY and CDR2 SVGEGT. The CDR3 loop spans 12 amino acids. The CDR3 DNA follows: TGTGCCAGCAGCCGCCCCGCGGAAAAACTGTTTTTT. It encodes CASSRPAEKLFF.

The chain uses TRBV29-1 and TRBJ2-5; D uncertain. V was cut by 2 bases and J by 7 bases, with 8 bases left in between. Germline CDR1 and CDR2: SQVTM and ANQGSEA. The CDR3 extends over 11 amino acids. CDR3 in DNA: TGCAGCGTTGAAATGATGGCGACCCAGTACTTC. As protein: CSVEMMATQYF.

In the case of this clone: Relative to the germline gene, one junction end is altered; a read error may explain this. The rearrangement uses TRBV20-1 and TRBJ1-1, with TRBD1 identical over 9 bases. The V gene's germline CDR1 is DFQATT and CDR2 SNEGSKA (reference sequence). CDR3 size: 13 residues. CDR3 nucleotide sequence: TGCAGTGCTAGTCGTCGGGACAGGGCTGATGCTTTCTTT. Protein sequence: CSASRRDRADAFF.

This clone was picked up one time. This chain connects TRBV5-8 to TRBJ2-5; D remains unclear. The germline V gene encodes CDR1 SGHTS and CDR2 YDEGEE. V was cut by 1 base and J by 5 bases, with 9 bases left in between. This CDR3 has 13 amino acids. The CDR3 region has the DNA TGTGCCAGCAGCTTGATTGTCAGGGAGACCCAGTACTTC. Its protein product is CASSLIVRETQYF.

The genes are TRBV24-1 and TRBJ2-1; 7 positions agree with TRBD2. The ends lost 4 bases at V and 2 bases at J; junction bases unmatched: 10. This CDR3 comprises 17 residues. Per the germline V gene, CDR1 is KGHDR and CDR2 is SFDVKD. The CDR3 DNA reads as TGTGCCACCAGTGACTCTAGAGCGGGATCCCCCTACAATGAGCAGTTCTTC. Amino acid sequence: CATSDSRAGSPYNEQFF.

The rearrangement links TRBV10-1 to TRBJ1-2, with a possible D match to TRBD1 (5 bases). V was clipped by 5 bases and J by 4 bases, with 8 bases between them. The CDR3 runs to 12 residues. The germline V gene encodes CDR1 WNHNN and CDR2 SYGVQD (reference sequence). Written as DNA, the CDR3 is TGCGCCAGCAGTCCCCAGGGCTATGGCTACACCTTC. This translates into CASSPQGYGYTF.

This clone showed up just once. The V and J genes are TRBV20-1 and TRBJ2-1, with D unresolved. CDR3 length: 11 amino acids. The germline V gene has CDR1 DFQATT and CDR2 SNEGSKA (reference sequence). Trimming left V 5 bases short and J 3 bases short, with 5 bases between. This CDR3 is CSAVVYNEQFF. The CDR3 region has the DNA TGCAGTGCTGTCGTCTACAATGAGCAGTTCTTC.

CDR3: CASSYTSGRRNEQFF. CDR3 nucleotide sequence: TGTGCCAGCAGTTATACTAGCGGGAGGCGGAATGAGCAGTTCTTC. The chain carries TRBV6-5 and TRBJ2-1; TRBD2 matches 12 bases. Germline values: CDR1 MNHEY, CDR2 SVGAGI. The CDR3 has 15 residues. The J segment lost 7 bases and the V segment lost 3 bases, leaving 4 bases of the junction unmatched.

In DNA, the CDR3 is TGTGCCAGCAGTGAAGCACTAGGAGCAGATACGCAGTATTTT. Protein sequence: CASSEALGADTQYF. The rearrangement links TRBV2 to TRBJ2-3; TRBD2 might be the D (5 bases). CDR3 size: 14 residues. V lost 0 bases and J 4 bases, leaving 8 bases between the germline ends. Germline V lookup: CDR1 SNHLY, CDR2 FYNNEI.

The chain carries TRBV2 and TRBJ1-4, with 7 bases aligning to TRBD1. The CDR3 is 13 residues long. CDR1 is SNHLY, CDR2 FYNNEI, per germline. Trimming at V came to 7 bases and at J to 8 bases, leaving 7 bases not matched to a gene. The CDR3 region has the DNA TGTGCCAGCAACGGACAGGTTGGGGAAAAACTGTTTTTT. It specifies CASNGQVGEKLFF.

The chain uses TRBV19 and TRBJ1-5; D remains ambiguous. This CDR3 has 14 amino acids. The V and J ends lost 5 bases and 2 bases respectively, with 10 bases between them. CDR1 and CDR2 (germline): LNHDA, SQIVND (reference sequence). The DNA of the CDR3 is TGTGCCAGTAGTCCGTGGGGAGGCAATCAGCCCCAGCATTTT. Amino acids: CASSPWGGNQPQHF.

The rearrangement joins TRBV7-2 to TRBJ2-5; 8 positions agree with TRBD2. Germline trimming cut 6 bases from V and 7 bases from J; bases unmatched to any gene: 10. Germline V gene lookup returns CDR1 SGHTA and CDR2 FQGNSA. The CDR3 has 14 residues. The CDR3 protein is CASRPGGGIGTQYF. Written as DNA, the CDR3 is TGTGCCAGCAGGCCGGGGGGGGGAATCGGGACCCAGTACTTC.

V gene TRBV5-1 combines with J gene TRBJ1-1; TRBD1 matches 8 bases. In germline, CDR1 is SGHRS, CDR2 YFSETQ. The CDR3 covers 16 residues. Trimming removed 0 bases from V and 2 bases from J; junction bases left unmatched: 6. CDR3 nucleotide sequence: TGCGCCAGCAGCTTGGTGGGGACAGGTTACAACACTGAAGCTTTCTTT. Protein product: CASSLVGTGYNTEAFF.

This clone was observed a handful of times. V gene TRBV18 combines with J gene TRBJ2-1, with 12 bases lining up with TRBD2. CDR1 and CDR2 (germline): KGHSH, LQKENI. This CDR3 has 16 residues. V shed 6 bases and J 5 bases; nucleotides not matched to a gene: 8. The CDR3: CASSLRGLAGNNEQFF. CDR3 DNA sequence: TGTGCCAGCTCCCTAAGAGGACTAGCGGGGAACAATGAGCAGTTCTTC.

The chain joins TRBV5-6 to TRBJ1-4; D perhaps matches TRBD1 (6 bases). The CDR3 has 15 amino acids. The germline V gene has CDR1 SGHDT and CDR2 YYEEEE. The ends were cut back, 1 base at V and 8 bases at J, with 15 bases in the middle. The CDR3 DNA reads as TGTGCCAGCAGCTTGTTTCGGGACAATGAAGAAAAACTGTTTTTT. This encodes CASSLFRDNEEKLFF. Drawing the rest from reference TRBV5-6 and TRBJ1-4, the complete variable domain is DAGVTQSPTHLIKTRGQQVTLRCSPKSGHDTVSWYQQALGQGPQFIFQYYEEEERQRGNFPDRFSGHQFPNYSSELNVNALLLGDSALYLCASSLFRDNEEKLFFGSGTQLSVL.

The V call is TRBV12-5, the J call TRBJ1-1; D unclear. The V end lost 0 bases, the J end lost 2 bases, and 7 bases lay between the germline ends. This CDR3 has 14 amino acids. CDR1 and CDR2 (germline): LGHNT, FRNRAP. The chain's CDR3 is CASGLVNSNTEAFF. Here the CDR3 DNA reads TGTGCTAGTGGTTTGGTTAACAGTAACACTGAAGCTTTCTTT.

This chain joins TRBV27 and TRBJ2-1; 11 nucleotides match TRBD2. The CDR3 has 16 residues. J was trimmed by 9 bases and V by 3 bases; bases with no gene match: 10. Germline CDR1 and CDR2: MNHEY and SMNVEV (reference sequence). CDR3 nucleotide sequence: TGTGCCAGCAGTTTCTGGACTAGCGGGTTAAGTAGTGAGCAGTTCTTC. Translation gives CASSFWTSGLSSEQFF.

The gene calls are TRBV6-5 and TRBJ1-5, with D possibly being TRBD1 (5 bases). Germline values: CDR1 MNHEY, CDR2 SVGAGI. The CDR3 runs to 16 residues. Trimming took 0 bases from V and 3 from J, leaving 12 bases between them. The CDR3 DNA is TGTGCCAGCAGTTACTCGTGGGCAGGGAACAATCAGCCCCAGCATTTT. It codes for CASSYSWAGNNQPQHF.

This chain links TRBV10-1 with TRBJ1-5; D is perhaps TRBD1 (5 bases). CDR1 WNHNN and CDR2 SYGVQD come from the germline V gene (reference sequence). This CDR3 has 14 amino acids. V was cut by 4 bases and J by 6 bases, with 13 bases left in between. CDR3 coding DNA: TGCGCCAGCAGTGGGGGGGGGATCGGTCAGCCCCAGCATTTT. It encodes CASSGGGIGQPQHF.

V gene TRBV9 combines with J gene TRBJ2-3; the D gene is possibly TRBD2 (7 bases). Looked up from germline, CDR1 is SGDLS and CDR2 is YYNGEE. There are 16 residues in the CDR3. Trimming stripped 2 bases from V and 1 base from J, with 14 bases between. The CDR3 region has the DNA TGTGCCAGCAGCGTTGGAGTCGGGGGGCGCACAGATACGCAGTATTTT. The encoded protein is CASSVGVGGRTDTQYF.

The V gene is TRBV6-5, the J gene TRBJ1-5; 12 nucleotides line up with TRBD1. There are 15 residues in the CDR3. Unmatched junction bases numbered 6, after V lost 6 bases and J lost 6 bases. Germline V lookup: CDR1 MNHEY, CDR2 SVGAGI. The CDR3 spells CASSTRDRGRQPQHF. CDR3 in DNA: TGTGCCAGCAGCACCCGGGACAGGGGGCGTCAGCCCCAGCATTTT.

The CDR3 DNA is TGTGCCAGCAGCTTAGGGGCACCGTCCTACGAGCAGTACTTC. Protein product: CASSLGAPSYEQYF. The J gene is TRBJ2-7, the V gene TRBV11-2; D ambiguous. The CDR3 runs 14 residues. The V end was cut by 1 base, the J end by 1 base, with 8 bases between. The germline V gene has CDR1 SGHAT and CDR2 FQNNGV.

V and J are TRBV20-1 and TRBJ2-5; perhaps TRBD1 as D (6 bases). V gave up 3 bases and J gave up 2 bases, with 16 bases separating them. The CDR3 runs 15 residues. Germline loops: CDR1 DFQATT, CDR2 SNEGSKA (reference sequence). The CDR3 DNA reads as TGCAGTGCTAGTCTCTCTGAGGGGACACAAGAGACCCAGTACTTC. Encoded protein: CSASLSEGTQETQYF.